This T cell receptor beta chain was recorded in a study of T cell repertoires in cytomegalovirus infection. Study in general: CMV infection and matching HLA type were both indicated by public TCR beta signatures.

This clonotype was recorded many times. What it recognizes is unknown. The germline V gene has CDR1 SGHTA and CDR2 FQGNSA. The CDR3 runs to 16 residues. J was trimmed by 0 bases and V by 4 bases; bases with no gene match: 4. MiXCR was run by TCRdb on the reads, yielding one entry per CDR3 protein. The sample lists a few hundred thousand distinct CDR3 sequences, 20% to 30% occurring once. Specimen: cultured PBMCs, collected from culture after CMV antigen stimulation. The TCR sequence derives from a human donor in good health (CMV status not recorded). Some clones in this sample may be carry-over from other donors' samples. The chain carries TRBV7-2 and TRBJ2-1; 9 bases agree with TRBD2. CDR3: CASSSSGGSSYNEQFF. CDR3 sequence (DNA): TGTGCCAGCAGCTCCAGCGGGGGGAGCTCCTACAATGAGCAGTTCTTC. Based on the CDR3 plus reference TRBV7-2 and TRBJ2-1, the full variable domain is GAGVSQSPSNKVTEKGKDVELRCDPISGHTALYWYRQSLGQGLEFLIYFQGNSAPDKSGLPSDRFSAERTGGSVSTLTIQRTQQEDSAVYLCASSSSGGSSYNEQFFGPGTRLTVL.